What follows are 26 T cell receptor beta chains derived from one specimen sequenced in a study of blood T cell repertoires in COVID-19. Assay used: immunoSEQ multiplex PCR; TCRdb lists only in-frame clones, some missing. The table has 150,000 to 200,000 clones, less than 90% seen once. The sequencing input was peripheral blood. Every receptor here comes from a man in his 70s with active or convalescent COVID-19.

The chain carries TRBV25-1 and TRBJ1-6; D ambiguous. Trimming took 5 bases from V and 10 from J, leaving 15 bases between them. Per germline, CDR1 MGHDK and CDR2 SYGVNS. This CDR3 comprises 14 residues. The CDR3 region is CASSSGAVGSPLHF. CDR3 DNA sequence: TGTGCCAGCAGTTCGGGAGCAGTGGGGTCACCCCTCCACTTT. Combining the CDR3 with reference TRBV25-1 and TRBJ1-6 gives the whole variable domain EADIYQTPRYLVIGTGKKITLECSQTMGHDKMYWYQQDPGMELHLIHYSYGVNSTEKGDLSSESTVSRIRTEHFPLTLESARPSHTSQYLCASSSGAVGSPLHFGNGTRLTVT.

This clone has just one count. The V and J genes are TRBV11-2 and TRBJ1-3; D is unresolved. Trimming cost V 5 bases and J 4 bases, with 9 bases left between them. Germline CDR1 is SGHAT and CDR2 is FQNNGV. The CDR3 covers 13 residues. The CDR3 spells CASSPPSGNTIYF. Written as DNA, the CDR3 is TGTGCCAGCAGCCCCCCCTCGGGAAACACCATATATTTT. The full variable domain, its missing parts supplied by reference TRBV11-2 and TRBJ1-3, is EAGVAQSPRYKIIEKRQSVAFWCNPISGHATLYWYQQILGQGPKLLIQFQNNGVVDDSQLPKDRFSAERLKGVDSTLKIQPAKLEDSAVYLCASSPPSGNTIYFGEGSWLTVV.

This clone was counted a single time. The identical CDR3 is also encoded by other nucleotide sequences in the sample. V and J are TRBV5-1 and TRBJ2-2; 9 bases agree with TRBD1. The CDR3 is 15 residues long. The V gene's germline CDR1 is SGHRS and CDR2 YFSETQ. V lost 2 bases, J lost 3 bases, and 2 bases stayed unmatched. For the CDR3, the DNA is TGCGCCAGCAGCTTACAGGGGGCGGACACCGGGGAGCTGTTTTTT. It encodes CASSLQGADTGELFF.

The chain carries TRBV28 and TRBJ1-2; 9 bases match TRBD1. The CDR3 is 14 amino acids. The ends lost 5 bases at V and 8 bases at J; junction bases unmatched: 9. Germline V gene lookup returns CDR1 MDHEN and CDR2 SYDVKM. CDR3 sequence (DNA): TGTGCCAGCAGTCCAGCGGGGGACAGGGCGGGCTACACCTTC. It yields the protein CASSPAGDRAGYTF.

The chain employs TRBV9 and TRBJ2-1, with 14 bases matching TRBD2. Germline loops: CDR1 SGDLS, CDR2 YYNGEE. The CDR3 covers 15 residues. The ends lost 4 bases at V and 9 bases at J; junction bases unmatched: 6. The CDR3 coding sequence is TGTGCCAGCAGCCCGACTAGCGGGAGGGCCGGTGAGCAGTTCTTC. Translating gives CASSPTSGRAGEQFF. The entire variable domain, with the rest obtained from reference TRBV9 and TRBJ2-1, is as follows: DSGVTQTPKHLITATGQRVTLRCSPRSGDLSVYWYQQSLDQGLQFLIQYYNGEERAKGNILERFSAQQFPDLHSELNLSSLELGDSALYFCASSPTSGRAGEQFFGPGTRLTVL.

The chain recombines TRBV5-1 with TRBJ1-3, with D perhaps TRBD1 (5 bases). This CDR3 comprises 15 residues. Trimming pared 4 bases from V and 0 bases from J, leaving 11 bases between. Looked up from germline, CDR1 is SGHRS and CDR2 is YFSETQ. The CDR3 region is CASSPSGNSGNTIYF. The CDR3 bases are TGCGCCAGCAGCCCCTCAGGGAACTCTGGAAACACCATATATTTT.

This chain uses TRBV3-1 (or the pseudogene TRBV3-2) with TRBJ2-7; possible D gene TRBD1, 6 bases. The CDR3 spans 11 residues. V was shortened by 4 bases and J by 7 bases, with 8 bases between the two germline ends. CDR1 is LGHDT, CDR2 YNNKEL, per germline (reference sequence). CDR3 region: CASSLDREQYF. CDR3 in DNA: TGTGCCAGCAGCCTTGACAGGGAGCAGTACTTC.

The V call is TRBV7-8, the J call TRBJ2-4, with D tentatively TRBD1 (6 bases). The CDR3 covers 15 residues. Germline V gives CDR1 SGHVS, CDR2 FQNEAQ. The V end was cut by 5 bases, the J end by 7 bases, with 18 bases between. CDR3 bases: TGTGCCAGCAGCCTTAGTCAGGGGAGCTGGAACATTCAGTACTTC. It specifies CASSLSQGSWNIQYF.

This rearrangement joins TRBV10-1 to TRBJ1-1; D gene unclear. With 6 bases removed from V and 3 bases from J, the gap between germline ends came to 17 bases. The CDR3 sequence is 15 residues long. Germline loops: CDR1 WNHNN, CDR2 SYGVQD (reference sequence). The chain's CDR3 is CASSLRGGPHTEAFF. DNA of the CDR3: TGCGCCAGCAGCTTGAGAGGAGGGCCCCACACTGAAGCTTTCTTT.

V gene TRBV4-3 combines with J gene TRBJ1-2; perhaps TRBD1 as D (6 bases). Germline V lookup: CDR1 LGHNA, CDR2 YSLEER. CDR3 length: 14 amino acids. V lost 1 base and J lost 8, with 14 bases in between. The CDR3 DNA is TGCGCCAGCAGCCAAGGCGGACAGATCGGCGGCTACACCTTC. Translating gives CASSQGGQIGGYTF.

The V gene is TRBV23-1, the J gene TRBJ1-1, with D perhaps matching TRBD1 (5 bases). TRBV23-1 is reported as an ORF; its role is uncertain. The CDR3 totals 14 residues. V lost 4 bases, J lost 3 bases, and 12 bases lay in between. The CDR3 loop is CASSPPPGHTEAFF. The CDR3 DNA sequence: TGCGCCAGCAGTCCCCCCCCAGGGCACACTGAAGCTTTCTTT.

The rearrangement links TRBV5-5 to TRBJ2-1, with D possibly matching TRBD2 (5 bases). Trimming took off 2 bases at V and 0 bases at J, with 24 bases between the two ends. CDR3 length: 20 residues. Germline loops: CDR1 SGHKS, CDR2 YYEKEE (reference sequence). CDR3 loop: CASSFFPSGSGPSSYNEQFF. The CDR3 region has the DNA TGTGCCAGCAGCTTTTTCCCATCGGGGAGCGGCCCGAGCTCCTACAATGAGCAGTTCTTC.

The chain recombines TRBV6-5 with TRBJ2-7; no firm D call. CDR1 and CDR2 from the germline V gene are MNHEY and SVGAGI. Trimming took 6 bases from V and 2 from J, leaving 11 bases between them. The CDR3 extends over 13 amino acids. The CDR3 DNA is TGTGCCAGCAGCCGACGCCGGGCCTACGAGCAGTACTTC. Amino acids: CASSRRRAYEQYF.

The chain recombines TRBV7-2 with TRBJ2-1; D gene uncertain. Between the trimmed V and J ends, which lost 2 bases and 10 bases, there was a span of 9 bases. This CDR3 is 12 amino acids long. Germline loops: CDR1 SGHTA, CDR2 FQGNSA. Here the CDR3 reads CASSLFTIEQFF. In DNA form, the CDR3 reads TGTGCCAGCAGCTTATTTACAATAGAGCAGTTCTTC. Using reference TRBV7-2 and TRBJ2-1 for the parts outside the CDR3, the full variable domain is GAGVSQSPSNKVTEKGKDVELRCDPISGHTALYWYRQSLGQGLEFLIYFQGNSAPDKSGLPSDRFSAERTGGSVSTLTIQRTQQEDSAVYLCASSLFTIEQFFGPGTRLTVL.

The V gene is TRBV7-9, the J gene TRBJ2-5; maybe TRBD1 (5 bases). The germline V and J ends were trimmed by 0 bases and 2 bases, with 16 bases remaining between them. The CDR3 covers 17 residues. Germline CDR1 and CDR2: SEHNR and FQNEAQ (reference sequence). CDR3 region: CASSLASQGWRQETQYF. DNA for the CDR3: TGTGCCAGCAGCTTAGCTTCGCAGGGCTGGAGACAAGAGACCCAGTACTTC.

V is TRBV29-1 and J is TRBJ1-3, with D perhaps matching TRBD1 (5 bases). The V end was cut by 5 bases, the J end by 0 bases, with 20 bases between. In germline, CDR1 is SQVTM, CDR2 ANQGSEA. CDR3 length: 17 residues. CDR3 sequence (DNA): TGCAGCGTTAGGGGCATAAGTGGACAAAGCTCTGGAAACACCATATATTTT. Protein product: CSVRGISGQSSGNTIYF.

The V gene is TRBV29-1, the J gene TRBJ2-7, with TRBD1 matching over 11 bases. With V trimmed by 6 bases and J by 3 bases, 13 bases remained unmatched. This CDR3 region has 16 residues. Germline V lookup: CDR1 SQVTM, CDR2 ANQGSEA. In DNA form, the CDR3 reads TGCAGCGTAGCCACCACCTGGGGGACAGGGGGCTACGAGCAGTACTTC. Translation: CSVATTWGTGGYEQYF.

V is TRBV4-1 and J is TRBJ2-1; 7 bases agree with TRBD2. The CDR3 is made up of 14 amino acids. Losses at the gene ends were 4 bases for V and 3 bases for J; bases not matched to a gene: 3. Germline V lookup: CDR1 MGHRA, CDR2 YSYEKL. CDR3 nucleotides: TGCGCCAGCAGCCCTCGGGACTACTACAATGAGCAGTTCTTC. Translated, it gives CASSPRDYYNEQFF.

As for this clone: In the same sample, other DNA sequences code for this CDR3. The V call is TRBV30, the J call TRBJ2-5; 8 nucleotides line up with TRBD1. The CDR3 covers 13 residues. Trimming cost V 1 base and J 9 bases; bases outside gene matches: 7. Germline CDR1 and CDR2: GTSNPN and SVGIG (reference sequence). CDR3 in amino acids: CAWSAGGAGAQYF. The CDR3 DNA reads as TGTGCCTGGAGTGCAGGGGGCGCTGGGGCCCAGTACTTC.

This sequence joins TRBV6-6 and TRBJ1-1, with no clear D. Germline CDR1 reads MNHNY; CDR2 reads SVGAGI (reference sequence). The V and J ends lost 2 bases and 1 base respectively, with 5 bases between them. The CDR3 is 13 residues long. CDR3 amino acids: CASSYGQNTEAFF. CDR3 sequence (DNA): TGTGCCAGCAGTTACGGGCAGAACACTGAAGCTTTCTTT.

This sequence joins TRBV3-1 (or the pseudogene TRBV3-2) and TRBJ1-1; 7 bases line up with TRBD1. V trimming: 2 bases; J trimming: 2 bases; junction bases outside the gene matches: 5. The germline V gene encodes CDR1 LGHDT and CDR2 YNNKEL (reference sequence). This CDR3 spans 15 amino acids. The CDR3 DNA reads as TGTGCCAGCAGCCAACCGGGACAGCAAAACACTGAAGCTTTCTTT. Protein sequence: CASSQPGQQNTEAFF.

V and J are TRBV25-1 and TRBJ2-7, with D maybe TRBD2 (5 bases). This CDR3 region has 15 residues. Trimming pared 7 bases from V and 2 bases from J, leaving 18 bases between. In germline, CDR1 is MGHDK, CDR2 SYGVNS. The CDR3 DNA reads TGTGCCAGCAAGTACGGGGAGCGGAGACCCTACGAGCAGTACTTC. It translates to CASKYGERRPYEQYF.

The chain is built from TRBV6-5 and TRBJ2-5; 9 nucleotides agree with TRBD1. V trimming: 7 bases; J trimming: 4 bases; junction bases outside the gene matches: 10. The CDR3 spans 15 residues. CDR1 MNHEY and CDR2 SVGAGI come from the germline V gene. DNA of the CDR3: TGTGCCAGCACCGGTAGGACAGGGGTAGGAGAGACCCAGTACTTC. Translating gives CASTGRTGVGETQYF.

This chain joins TRBV4-3 and TRBJ2-2, with D possibly matching TRBD2 (6 bases). This CDR3 is 16 amino acids long. The germline V gene encodes CDR1 LGHNA and CDR2 YSLEER. Trimming shortened V by 2 bases and J by 1 base, and 11 bases separated the two germline ends. The CDR3 loop reads CASSQRTGVNTGELFF. DNA of the CDR3: TGCGCCAGCAGCCAAAGGACGGGGGTGAACACCGGGGAGCTGTTTTTT.

The V gene is TRBV6-5, the J gene TRBJ2-3; TRBD1 matches at 10 bases. CDR3 size: 15 residues. Germline trimming cut 6 bases from V and 6 bases from J; bases unmatched to any gene: 9. The germline gives CDR1 MNHEY, CDR2 SVGAGI. The CDR3 spells CASSRDRGRRDTQYF. The CDR3 bases are TGTGCCAGCAGCCGTGACAGGGGGCGCCGGGATACGCAGTATTTT.

The chain uses TRBV6-5 and TRBJ1-1; TRBD1 agrees at 8 bases. CDR1 and CDR2 (germline): MNHEY, SVGAGI. Trimming took 2 bases from V and 4 from J; bases not matched to a gene: 6. CDR3 length: 15 amino acids. CDR3 nucleotides: TGTGCCAGCAGTTACCGGGCAGGGGGCTTCACTGAAGCTTTCTTT. The encoded protein is CASSYRAGGFTEAFF.